Listed below are T cell receptor beta chains from one sample, sequenced in a study of cytomegalovirus exposure and HLA in healthy donors. Sequencing used immunoSEQ multiplex PCR; TCRdb keeps in-frame clones, though not all of them. The table has roughly 120,000 clones, over 8% seen once. Sequenced: PBMCs. These receptor sequences come from a man between 40 and 49 years old in good health and CMV-seronegative. CDR3s include the opening cysteine and the closing phenylalanine or tryptophan. The D gene is left open where the match is weak. Expanded clones are given a class, and other clones once, few, many or no size at all.

j_call: TRBJ2-3
v_call: TRBV6-1
d_call: TRBD2
clone_size: few
cdr3_nt: TGTGCCAGCAGTGTTTCTAGCGGGGGGGCCCCCCCAGATACGCAGTATTTT
cdr3_aa: CASSVSSGGAPPDTQYF

j_call: TRBJ1-2
v_call: TRBV6-1
d_call: .
clone_size: .
cdr3_nt: TGTGCCAGCGATAGCCTCGGTGGCTACACCTTC
cdr3_aa: CASDSLGGYTF

j_call: TRBJ2-2
v_call: TRBV4-1
d_call: .
clone_size: few
cdr3_nt: TGCGCCAGCAGCCAAGGGGGGGGCCCCGGGGAGCTGTTTTTT
cdr3_aa: CASSQGGGPGELFF

j_call: TRBJ1-5
v_call: TRBV21-1
d_call: .
clone_size: .
cdr3_nt: TGTGCCAGCAGCGACGGGACAGGGAGCAATCAGCCCCAGCATTTT
cdr3_aa: CASSDGTGSNQPQHF

j_call: TRBJ2-7
v_call: TRBV30
d_call: .
clone_size: .
cdr3_nt: TGTGCCTGTACAGGTGGCCACGAGCAGTACTTC
cdr3_aa: CACTGGHEQYF

j_call: TRBJ2-3
v_call: TRBV11-2
d_call: TRBD2
clone_size: few
cdr3_nt: TGTGCCAGCAGCTTAGATTTGGTCCAGGGAGGGACGCAGTATTTT
cdr3_aa: CASSLDLVQGGTQYF

j_call: TRBJ1-2
v_call: TRBV5-4
d_call: TRBD1
clone_size: .
cdr3_nt: TGTGCCAGCAGCATACTAACAGGGGGCGGGGGTGGCTACACCTTC
cdr3_aa: CASSILTGGGGGYTF

j_call: TRBJ1-1
v_call: TRBV6-1
d_call: TRBD1
clone_size: few
cdr3_nt: TGTGCCAGCAGTGACGACAGGGGGTGGGGGGCTATGAACACTGAAGCTTTCTTT
cdr3_aa: CASSDDRGWGAMNTEAFF

j_call: TRBJ1-1
v_call: TRBV5-1
d_call: .
clone_size: few
cdr3_nt: TGCGCCAGCAGGGAGGGGAACACTGAAGCTTTCTTT
cdr3_aa: CASREGNTEAFF

j_call: TRBJ1-5
v_call: TRBV2
d_call: .
clone_size: few
cdr3_nt: TGTGCCAGCAGCCTACGTTGGAGACAGCCCCAGCATTTT
cdr3_aa: CASSLRWRQPQHF

j_call: TRBJ2-3
v_call: TRBV5-1
d_call: .
clone_size: .
cdr3_nt: TGCGCCAGCAGCTTGGGTGGGGGCGCAGATACGCAGTATTTT
cdr3_aa: CASSLGGGADTQYF

j_call: TRBJ2-1
v_call: TRBV6-1
d_call: .
clone_size: .
cdr3_nt: TGTGCCAGCAGTGTCCCAGGAGGCCATGAGCAGTTCTTC
cdr3_aa: CASSVPGGHEQFF

j_call: TRBJ1-1
v_call: TRBV28
d_call: TRBD1
clone_size: few
cdr3_nt: TGTGCCAGCAGCAGGTTTTCAGGGGGCACTGAAGCTTTCTTT
cdr3_aa: CASSRFSGGTEAFF

j_call: TRBJ1-6
v_call: TRBV6-5
d_call: .
clone_size: .
cdr3_nt: TGTGCCAGCAGGGTCGGGACCTATAATTCACCCCTCCACTTT
cdr3_aa: CASRVGTYNSPLHF

j_call: TRBJ1-3
v_call: TRBV28
d_call: .
clone_size: few
cdr3_nt: TGTGCCAGCACCCCACCGCGGGGAAACACCATATATTTT
cdr3_aa: CASTPPRGNTIYF

j_call: TRBJ1-6
v_call: TRBV7-9
d_call: .
clone_size: .
cdr3_nt: TGTGCCAGCAGCTTCGGGTCCTTCGCATCACCCCTCCACTTT
cdr3_aa: CASSFGSFASPLHF

j_call: TRBJ2-5
v_call: TRBV15
d_call: TRBD1
clone_size: few
cdr3_nt: TGTGCCACCAGCGGTCCAGGGGGCATTGAGACCCAGTACTTC
cdr3_aa: CATSGPGGIETQYF

j_call: TRBJ1-4
v_call: TRBV30
d_call: .
clone_size: few
cdr3_nt: TGTGCCTGGGAACCGGGACACGGGAATGAAAAACTGTTTTTT
cdr3_aa: CAWEPGHGNEKLFF